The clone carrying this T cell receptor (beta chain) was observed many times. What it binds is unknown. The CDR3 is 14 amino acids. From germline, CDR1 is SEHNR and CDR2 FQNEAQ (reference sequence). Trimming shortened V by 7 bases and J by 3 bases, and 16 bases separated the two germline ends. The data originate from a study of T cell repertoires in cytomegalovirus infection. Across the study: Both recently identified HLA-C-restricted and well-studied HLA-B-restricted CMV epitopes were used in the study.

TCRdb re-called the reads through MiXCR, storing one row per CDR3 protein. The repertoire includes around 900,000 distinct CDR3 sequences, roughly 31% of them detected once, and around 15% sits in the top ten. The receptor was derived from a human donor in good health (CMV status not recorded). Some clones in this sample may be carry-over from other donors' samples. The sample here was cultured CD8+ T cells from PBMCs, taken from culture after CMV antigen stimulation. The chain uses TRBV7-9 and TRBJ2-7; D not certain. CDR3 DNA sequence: TGTGCCAGCACCAGGTCAGACATTCTCTACGAGCAGTACTTC. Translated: CASTRSDILYEQYF.